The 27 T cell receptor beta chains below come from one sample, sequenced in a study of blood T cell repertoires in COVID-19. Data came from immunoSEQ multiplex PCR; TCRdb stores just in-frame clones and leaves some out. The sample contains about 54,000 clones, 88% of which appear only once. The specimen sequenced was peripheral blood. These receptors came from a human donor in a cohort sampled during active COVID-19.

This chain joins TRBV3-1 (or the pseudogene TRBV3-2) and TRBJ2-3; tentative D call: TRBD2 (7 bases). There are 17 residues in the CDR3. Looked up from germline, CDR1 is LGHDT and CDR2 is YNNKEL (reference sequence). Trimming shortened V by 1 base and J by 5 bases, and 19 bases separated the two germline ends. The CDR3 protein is CASSQAIRGEGRDTQYF. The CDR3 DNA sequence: TGTGCCAGCAGCCAAGCTATTAGGGGGGAGGGCCGAGATACGCAGTATTTT.

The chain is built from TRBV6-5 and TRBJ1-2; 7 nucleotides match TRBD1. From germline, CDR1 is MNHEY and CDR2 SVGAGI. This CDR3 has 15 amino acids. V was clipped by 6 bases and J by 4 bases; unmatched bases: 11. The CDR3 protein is CASRIQIRDSYGYTF. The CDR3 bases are TGTGCCAGCAGGATCCAGATCCGGGACAGCTATGGCTACACCTTC.

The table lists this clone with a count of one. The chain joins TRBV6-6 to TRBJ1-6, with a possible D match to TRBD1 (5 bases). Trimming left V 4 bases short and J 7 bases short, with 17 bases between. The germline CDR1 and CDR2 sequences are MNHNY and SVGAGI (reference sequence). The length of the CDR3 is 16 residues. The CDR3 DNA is TGTGCCAGCAGTTCCCCGGCAGGGATGGGGAATTCACCCCTCCACTTT. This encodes CASSSPAGMGNSPLHF.

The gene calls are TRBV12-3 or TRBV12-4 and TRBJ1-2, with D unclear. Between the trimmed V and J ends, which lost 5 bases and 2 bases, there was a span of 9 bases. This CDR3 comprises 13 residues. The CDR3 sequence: CASSKSGNYGYTF. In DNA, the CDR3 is TGTGCCAGCAGTAAGTCCGGGAACTATGGCTACACCTTC.

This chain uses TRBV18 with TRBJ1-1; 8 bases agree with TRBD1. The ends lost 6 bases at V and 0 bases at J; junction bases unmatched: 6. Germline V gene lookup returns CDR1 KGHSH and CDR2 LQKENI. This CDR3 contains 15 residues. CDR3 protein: CASSPGQAMNTEAFF. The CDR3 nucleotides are TGTGCCAGCTCGCCGGGACAGGCCATGAACACTGAAGCTTTCTTT.

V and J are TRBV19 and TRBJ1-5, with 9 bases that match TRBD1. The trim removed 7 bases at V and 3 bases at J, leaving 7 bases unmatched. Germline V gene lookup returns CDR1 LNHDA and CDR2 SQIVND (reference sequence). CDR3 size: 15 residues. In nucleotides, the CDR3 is TGTGCCAGTAATATGGGACAGGGTAACAATCAGCCCCAGCATTTT. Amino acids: CASNMGQGNNQPQHF.

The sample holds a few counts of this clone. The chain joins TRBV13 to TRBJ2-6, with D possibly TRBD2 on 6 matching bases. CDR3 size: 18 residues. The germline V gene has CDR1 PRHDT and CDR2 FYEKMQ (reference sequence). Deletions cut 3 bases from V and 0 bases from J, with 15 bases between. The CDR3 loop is CASSFSSAGNSGANVLTF. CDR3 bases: TGTGCCAGCAGCTTCTCTTCAGCGGGCAACTCTGGGGCCAACGTCCTGACTTTC.

The CDR3 reads CASSKYGRGPTYEQYF. The CDR3 DNA follows: TGTGCCAGCAGCAAATATGGTAGAGGGCCGACCTACGAGCAGTACTTC. The chain is built from TRBV21-1 and TRBJ2-7; the D call in the table, TRBD2, was not verified against the DNA. TRBV21-1 is termed a pseudogene. This CDR3 spans 16 amino acids.

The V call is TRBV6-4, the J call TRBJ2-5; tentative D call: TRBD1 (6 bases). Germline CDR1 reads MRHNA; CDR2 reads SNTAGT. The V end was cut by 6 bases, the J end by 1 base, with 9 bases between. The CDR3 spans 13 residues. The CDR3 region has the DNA TGTGCCAGCAGCCGGGACACCCAAGAGACCCAGTACTTC. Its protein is CASSRDTQETQYF.

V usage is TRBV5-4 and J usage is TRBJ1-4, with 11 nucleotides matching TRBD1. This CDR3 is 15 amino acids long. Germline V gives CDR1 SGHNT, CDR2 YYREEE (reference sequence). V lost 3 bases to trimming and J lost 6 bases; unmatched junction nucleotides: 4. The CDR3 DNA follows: TGTGCCAGCAGCTCGGGACAGGGGGTTGATGAAAAACTGTTTTTT. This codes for CASSSGQGVDEKLFF.

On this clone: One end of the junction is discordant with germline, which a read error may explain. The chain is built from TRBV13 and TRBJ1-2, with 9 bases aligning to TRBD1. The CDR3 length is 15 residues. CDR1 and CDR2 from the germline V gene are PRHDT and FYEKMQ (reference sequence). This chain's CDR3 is CASSLTGGAKYGYTF. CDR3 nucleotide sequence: TGTGCCAGCAGTCTAACAGGGGGCGCTAAGTATGGCTACACCTTC.

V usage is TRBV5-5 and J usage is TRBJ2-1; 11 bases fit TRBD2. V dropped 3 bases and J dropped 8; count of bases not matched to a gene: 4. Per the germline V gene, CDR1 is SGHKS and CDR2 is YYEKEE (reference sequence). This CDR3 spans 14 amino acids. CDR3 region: CASSWGLAEDEQFF. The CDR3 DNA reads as TGTGCCAGCAGCTGGGGACTAGCGGAGGATGAGCAGTTCTTC.

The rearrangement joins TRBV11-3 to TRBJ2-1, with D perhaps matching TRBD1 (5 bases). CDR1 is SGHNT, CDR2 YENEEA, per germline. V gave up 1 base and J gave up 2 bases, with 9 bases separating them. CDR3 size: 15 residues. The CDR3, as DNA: TGTGCCAGCAGCTTAGTATCAGGGCCCTACAATGAGCAGTTCTTC. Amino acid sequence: CASSLVSGPYNEQFF.

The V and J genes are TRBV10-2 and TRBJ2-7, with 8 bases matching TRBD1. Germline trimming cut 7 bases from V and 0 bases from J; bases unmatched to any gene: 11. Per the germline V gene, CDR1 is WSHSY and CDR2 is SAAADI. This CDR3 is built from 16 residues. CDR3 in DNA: TGCGCCAGCACCCCGACCGGACAGGGCTCCTCCTACGAGCAGTACTTC. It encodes CASTPTGQGSSYEQYF.

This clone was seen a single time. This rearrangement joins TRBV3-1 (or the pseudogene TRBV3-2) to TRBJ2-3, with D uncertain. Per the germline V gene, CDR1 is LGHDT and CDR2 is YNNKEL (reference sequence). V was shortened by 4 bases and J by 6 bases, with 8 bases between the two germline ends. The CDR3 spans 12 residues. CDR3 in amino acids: CASSRGWDTQYF. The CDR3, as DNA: TGTGCCAGCAGCCGTGGCTGGGATACGCAGTATTTT.

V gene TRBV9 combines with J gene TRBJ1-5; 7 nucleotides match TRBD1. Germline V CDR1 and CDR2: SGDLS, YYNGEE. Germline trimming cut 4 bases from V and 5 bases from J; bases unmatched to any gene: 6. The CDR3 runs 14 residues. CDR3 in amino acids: CASSPGQVYQPQHF. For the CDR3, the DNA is TGTGCCAGCAGCCCTGGACAGGTTTATCAGCCCCAGCATTTT. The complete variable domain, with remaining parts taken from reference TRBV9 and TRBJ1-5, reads DSGVTQTPKHLITATGQRVTLRCSPRSGDLSVYWYQQSLDQGLQFLIQYYNGEERAKGNILERFSAQQFPDLHSELNLSSLELGDSALYFCASSPGQVYQPQHFGDGTRLSIL.

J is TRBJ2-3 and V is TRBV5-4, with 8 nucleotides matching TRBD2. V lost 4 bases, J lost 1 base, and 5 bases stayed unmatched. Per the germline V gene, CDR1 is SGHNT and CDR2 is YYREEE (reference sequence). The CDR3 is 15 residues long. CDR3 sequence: CASSRTSRRTDTQYF. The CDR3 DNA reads TGTGCCAGCAGCCGGACTAGCCGACGCACAGATACGCAGTATTTT.

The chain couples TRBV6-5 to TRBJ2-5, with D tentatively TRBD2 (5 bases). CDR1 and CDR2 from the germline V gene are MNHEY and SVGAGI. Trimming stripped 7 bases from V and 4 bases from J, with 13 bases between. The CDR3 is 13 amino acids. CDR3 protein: CASNKRAGETQYF. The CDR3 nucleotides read TGTGCCAGCAACAAGAGGGCGGGAGAGACCCAGTACTTC.

CDR3 bases: TGCGCCAGCAGTCGGGGACAGGGGAGCTCCTACAATGAGCAGTTCTTC. Protein: CASSRGQGSSYNEQFF. The chain recombines TRBV10-1 with TRBJ2-1, with TRBD1 identical over 10 bases. Germline V gene data show CDR1 as WNHNN and CDR2 as SYGVQD (reference sequence). With V trimmed by 5 bases and J by 0 bases, 4 bases remained unmatched. CDR3 size: 16 residues.

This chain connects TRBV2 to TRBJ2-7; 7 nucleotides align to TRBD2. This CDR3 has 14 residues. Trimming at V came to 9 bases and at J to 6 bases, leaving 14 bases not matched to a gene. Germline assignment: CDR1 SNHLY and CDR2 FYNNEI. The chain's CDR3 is CASTLGGRRAEQYF. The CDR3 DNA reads TGTGCCAGTACCTTGGGCGGGAGAAGGGCCGAGCAGTACTTC. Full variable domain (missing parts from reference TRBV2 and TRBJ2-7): EPEVTQTPSHQVTQMGQEVILRCVPISNHLYFYWYRQILGQKVEFLVSFYNNEISEKSEIFDDQFSVERPDGSNFTLKIRSTKLEDSAMYFCASTLGGRRAEQYFGPGTRLTVT.

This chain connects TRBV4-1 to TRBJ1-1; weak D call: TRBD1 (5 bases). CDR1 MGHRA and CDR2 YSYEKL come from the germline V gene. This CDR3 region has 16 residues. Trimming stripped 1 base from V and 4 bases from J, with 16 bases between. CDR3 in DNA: TGCGCCAGCAGCCAAGCTTCCGGGGGGTTCGGCACTGAAGCTTTCTTT. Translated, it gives CASSQASGGFGTEAFF.

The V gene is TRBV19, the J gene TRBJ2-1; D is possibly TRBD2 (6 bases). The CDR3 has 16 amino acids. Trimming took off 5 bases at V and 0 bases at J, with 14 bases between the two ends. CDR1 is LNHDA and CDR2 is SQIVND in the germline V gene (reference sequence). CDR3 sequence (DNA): TGTGCCAGTAGTCCACCCGGACTAAGCTCCTACAATGAGCAGTTCTTC. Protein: CASSPPGLSSYNEQFF.

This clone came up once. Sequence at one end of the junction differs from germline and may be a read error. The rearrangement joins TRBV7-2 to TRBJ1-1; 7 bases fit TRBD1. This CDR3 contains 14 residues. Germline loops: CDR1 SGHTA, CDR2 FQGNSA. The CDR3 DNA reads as TGTGTCAGCAGCCCGATGACAGGGATCACTGAAGCTTTCTTT. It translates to CVSSPMTGITEAFF.

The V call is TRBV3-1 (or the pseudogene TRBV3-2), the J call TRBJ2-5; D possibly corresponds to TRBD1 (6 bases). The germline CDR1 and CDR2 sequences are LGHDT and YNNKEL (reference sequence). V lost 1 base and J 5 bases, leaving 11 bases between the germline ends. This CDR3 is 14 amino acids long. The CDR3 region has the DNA TGTGCCAGCAGCCAAGTTAGTAGGGGGGAGACCCAGTACTTC. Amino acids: CASSQVSRGETQYF.

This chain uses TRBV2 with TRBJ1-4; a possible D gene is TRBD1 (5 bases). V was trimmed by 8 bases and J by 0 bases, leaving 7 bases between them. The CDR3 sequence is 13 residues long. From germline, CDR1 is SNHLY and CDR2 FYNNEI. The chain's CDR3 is CASATATNEKLFF. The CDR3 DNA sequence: TGTGCCAGCGCGACAGCAACTAATGAAAAACTGTTTTTT.

The CDR3 nucleotides are TGTGCCAGTAGTGTCAACAGGGCCGCCGGGGAGCTGTTTTTT. It specifies CASSVNRAAGELFF. The chain recombines TRBV19 with TRBJ2-2, with D maybe TRBD1 (6 bases). This CDR3 contains 14 residues. Trimming removed 5 bases at V and 6 bases at J, with 13 bases between. Germline lookup yields CDR1 LNHDA and CDR2 SQIVND (reference sequence).

CDR3 coding DNA: TGTGCCAGCAGTGAATTCGGAGTTTTCCAAGAGACCCAGTACTTC. Encoded protein: CASSEFGVFQETQYF. The chain joins TRBV2 to TRBJ2-5; no reliable D call. V was clipped by 2 bases and J by 1 base, with 11 bases between them. This CDR3 spans 15 amino acids. Germline V lookup: CDR1 SNHLY, CDR2 FYNNEI.